Sequencing of this TCR beta chain was carried out in a study of control samples from healthy donors and cancer patients. Generated by immunoSEQ multiplex PCR, the TCRdb table keeps only in-frame clones and is missing some. The sample holds about 83,000 clones, about nine tenths seen once. Germline V lookup: CDR1 SEHNR, CDR2 FQNEAQ (reference sequence). The ends were cut back, 5 bases at V and 6 bases at J, with 10 bases in the middle. This CDR3 has 13 amino acids. The TCR was taken from a man aged 45 to 65 in good health. The rearrangement joins TRBV7-9 to TRBJ1-4; a weak D match, TRBD1 (6 bases). Sequenced material: blood. The chain's CDR3 is CASSLQGDEKLFF. For the CDR3, the DNA is TGTGCCAGCAGCCTACAGGGCGATGAAAAACTGTTTTTT. Complete variable domain (other parts from reference TRBV7-9 and TRBJ1-4): DTGVSQNPRHKITKRGQNVTFRCDPISEHNRLYWYRQTLGQGPEFLTYFQNEAQLEKSRLLSDRFSAERPKGSFSTLEIQRTEQGDSAMYLCASSLQGDEKLFFGSGTQLSVL.